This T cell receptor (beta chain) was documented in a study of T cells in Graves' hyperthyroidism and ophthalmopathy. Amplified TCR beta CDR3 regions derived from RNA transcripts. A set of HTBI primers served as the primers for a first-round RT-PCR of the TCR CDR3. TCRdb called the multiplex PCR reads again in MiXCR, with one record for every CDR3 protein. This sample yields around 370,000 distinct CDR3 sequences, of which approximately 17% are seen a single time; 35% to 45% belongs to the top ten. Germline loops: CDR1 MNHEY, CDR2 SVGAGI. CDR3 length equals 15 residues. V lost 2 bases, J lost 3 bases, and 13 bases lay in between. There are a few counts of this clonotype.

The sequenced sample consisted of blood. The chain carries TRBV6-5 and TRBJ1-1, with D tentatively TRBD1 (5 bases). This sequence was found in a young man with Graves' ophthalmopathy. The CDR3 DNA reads TGTGCCAGCAGTTACACCCGGGGGGGAGACACTGAAGCTTTCTTT. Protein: CASSYTRGGDTEAFF.